Listed below are T cell receptor beta chains from one sample, sequenced in a study of blood T cell repertoires in COVID-19. Data came from immunoSEQ multiplex PCR; TCRdb stores just in-frame clones and leaves some out. The sample consists of roughly 100,000 clones, 65% to 80% of them appearing once. The sample comprised peripheral blood. Receptors originate from a woman in her seventies with acute or convalescent COVID-19. Each CDR3 is given with its conserved first and last residue. D genes are given only for firm matches. Not every row has a clone size; where given, it reads once, few, many or a size class.

j_call | d_call | clone_size | v_call | cdr3_nt | cdr3_aa
TRBJ1-4 | TRBD1 | - | TRBV18 | TGTGCCAGCTCCCAAACCGGGACAGAGCCCGAAAAACTGTTTTTT | CASSQTGTEPEKLFF
TRBJ1-6 | TRBD1 | - | TRBV6-1 | TGTGCCAGCAGTTTCGACAGGGGATATTCACCCCTCCACTTT | CASSFDRGYSPLHF
TRBJ2-5 | - | - | TRBV15 | TGTGCCACCAGTTCTTTCAGCGAAGAGGAGACCCAGTACTTC | CATSSFSEEETQYF
TRBJ2-1 | TRBD2 | - | TRBV19 | TGTGCCAGTAGTATCACCGGGACTAGCGGCAATGAGCAGTTCTTC | CASSITGTSGNEQFF
TRBJ2-2 | TRBD2 | - | TRBV19 | TGTGCCAGTAGTATCTGGACTAGCGGGAACACCGGGGAGCTGTTTTTT | CASSIWTSGNTGELFF
TRBJ2-3 | TRBD2 | once | TRBV7-9 | TGTGCCAGCAGCTTAGCGGGGTTAGTGAGCGGGGGAAGCACAGATACGCAGTATTTT | CASSLAGLVSGGSTDTQYF
TRBJ1-1 | TRBD1 | - | TRBV29-1 | TGCAGCGTTTCCAGGGGGCAGGAAGCTTTCTTT | CSVSRGQEAFF
TRBJ1-5 | - | many | TRBV24-1 | TGTGCCACCAGTCCTTCGACAGGATACAATCAGCCCCAGCATTTT | CATSPSTGYNQPQHF
TRBJ2-5 | - | - | TRBV4-3 | TGCGCCAGCAGCCAAGGGGGAGGCGGATTCCAAGAGACCCAGTACTTC | CASSQGGGGFQETQYF
TRBJ1-2 | - | - | TRBV28 | TGTGCCAGCAGTTCCCCTCAGGGCGCTAACTATGGCTACACCTTC | CASSSPQGANYGYTF
TRBJ2-3 | - | many | TRBV6-5 | TGTGCCAGCAGAAACAGGGATACGCAGTATTTT | CASRNRDTQYF
TRBJ2-2 | - | - | TRBV6-5 | TGTGCCAGCAGTTACTCGATCCACCGGGGTGCCGGGGAGCTGTTTTTT | CASSYSIHRGAGELFF
TRBJ2-3 | - | - | TRBV5-4 | TGTGCCAGCAGCTTGCCAGGCACAGATACGCAGTATTTT | CASSLPGTDTQYF
TRBJ1-3 | - | - | TRBV28 | TGTGCCAGCCGAGGCGGCCCCTCTGGAAACACCATATATTTT | CASRGGPSGNTIYF
TRBJ1-2 | - | - | TRBV6-5 | TGTGCCAGCCTAAACAGCTATGGCTACACCTTC | CASLNSYGYTF
TRBJ1-5 | - | - | TRBV28 | TGTGCCAGCAGTTTTGGGGGGTCCCATCAGCCCCAGCATTTT | CASSFGGSHQPQHF
TRBJ1-2 | TRBD1 | - | TRBV10-3 | TGTGCCATCAGTACGACAGGGGCGAATGGCTACACCTTC | CAISTTGANGYTF
TRBJ2-5 | - | few | TRBV7-9 | TGTGCCAGCAGCTTAGTAACACCCCGAAGAGAGACCCAGTACTTC | CASSLVTPRRETQYF
TRBJ2-1 | - | - | TRBV10-1 | TGCGCCAGCAGTGAGTCTCGGACAGTCGAGCAGTTCTTC | CASSESRTVEQFF
TRBJ2-5 | - | - | TRBV25-1 | TGTGCCAGCAGTGAGGGCACGAGTTTTCGAGAGACCCAGTACTTC | CASSEGTSFRETQYF
TRBJ1-2 | TRBD1 | - | TRBV14 | TGTGCCAGCAGCTCGACTGGGGACAGGGGGACGTATGGCTACACCTTC | CASSSTGDRGTYGYTF
TRBJ1-5 | TRBD1 | - | TRBV2 | TGTGCCAGCAGCAACACAGGGGGCTATAGCAATCAGCCCCAGCATTTT | CASSNTGGYSNQPQHF
TRBJ1-6 | TRBD1 | - | TRBV4-3 | TGCGCCAGCAGCCAAGCCAGCGGGGGGACAGCCAATTCACCCCTCCACTTT | CASSQASGGTANSPLHF
TRBJ2-5 | - | - | TRBV5-1 | TGCGCCAGCAGCACCCGACTAGAGGGCGGAGAGACCCAGTACTTC | CASSTRLEGGETQYF
TRBJ2-7 | - | - | TRBV6-5 | TGTGCCAGCAGTTCCACCATCAGATCCAACGAGCAGTACTTC | CASSSTIRSNEQYF
TRBJ1-6 | - | - | TRBV3-1/TRBV3-2 | TGTGCCAGCAGCCAAGAGAGCCGATTCGGTAGAGAATCACCCCTCCACTTT | CASSQESRFGRESPLHF
TRBJ2-3 | - | - | TRBV30 | TGTGCCTGGAGTGTAGGGGGAGGCACAGATACGCAGTATTTT | CAWSVGGGTDTQYF
TRBJ2-5 | - | - | TRBV4-1 | TGCGCCAGCAGCCAGCCTAGATCGGGGACCCAGTACTTC | CASSQPRSGTQYF
TRBJ2-1 | - | - | TRBV6-2/TRBV6-3 | TGTGCCAGCAGTCTGCCTAGCTCCTACAATGAGCAGTTCTTC | CASSLPSSYNEQFF
TRBJ1-1 | - | once | TRBV3-1/TRBV3-2 | TGTGCCAGCAGCCAGCATGCGGGTATCACTGAAGCTTTCTTT | CASSQHAGITEAFF
TRBJ1-2 | TRBD1 | - | TRBV10-3 | TGTGCCATCGGGACAGGAGGTCCCTATGGCTACACCTTC | CAIGTGGPYGYTF
TRBJ2-5 | TRBD1 | - | TRBV27 | TGTGCCAGCCGAAAGCAGGGGGTCCAAGAGACCCAGTACTTC | CASRKQGVQETQYF